This TCR beta chain was captured by sequencing in a study of regulatory T cells in long-lasting Graves disease. Arm-PCR of CDR3 regions and iRepertoire HTBI primers were used to build TCR beta libraries. TCRdb recomputed calls from the multiplex PCR reads with MiXCR, one row per CDR3 protein. The sample records around 400,000 distinct CDR3 sequences, around 15% being singletons. Time point defined: newly diagnosed GD, antithyroid drugs for less than 3 months. RNA isolated from PBMCs was used to make the TCR library. Concerning this clonotype itself: Its antigen remains unknown.

The study's findings and limits: It is possible that accuracy was reduced by the small size of the sample.

The input for sequencing was peripheral blood mononuclear cells (PBMCs), taken at new diagnosis, from a patient treated with antithyroid drugs. This TCR derives from a female donor with Graves disease.

The CDR3 DNA reads TGCAGTGCTAGACTAACCCGTGGGAGAGCGAACACCGGGGAGCTGTTTTTT. This gives the protein CSARLTRGRANTGELFF. The genes are TRBV20-1 and TRBJ2-2, with a possible D match to TRBD2 (5 bases). Germline V gene sequence: CDR1 DFQATT, CDR2 SNEGSKA (reference sequence). The CDR3 is 17 residues long. Trimming cost V 2 bases and J 0 bases, with 16 bases left between them.